The 29 T cell receptor beta chains in this list originate from one sample, sequenced in a study of CD8 T cells in ankylosing spondylitis. Whole-study findings and limits: There was a TCR beta motif, made of several highly homologous variants, that appeared characteristic of ankylosing spondylitis blood.

TCRdb called the 5' RACE reads again in MiXCR, with one record for every CDR3 protein. Among about 840,000 distinct CDR3 sequences, 12% were seen once, and the ten largest hold less than 0.65%. These receptors lack a known antigen. Sequencing input: blood, either unsorted or a sorted T cell fraction (not recorded which). These receptors came from a male donor with ankylosing spondylitis.

This chain connects TRBV7-2 to TRBJ2-7, with D possibly being TRBD2 (5 bases). Germline V gene sequence: CDR1 SGHTA, CDR2 FQGNSA. V was trimmed by 5 bases and J by 3 bases, leaving 17 bases between them. There are 15 residues in the CDR3. The CDR3 DNA reads TGTGCCAGCAGCGACCGGACTTTATCTATCTACGAGCAGTACTTC. It specifies CASSDRTLSIYEQYF.

This clonotype was seen many times. This sequence joins TRBV7-2 and TRBJ2-1, with a weak D call TRBD2 (5 bases). Trimming left V 5 bases short and J 0 bases short, with 5 bases between. Germline lookup yields CDR1 SGHTA and CDR2 FQGNSA. The CDR3 consists of 13 residues. CDR3 DNA sequence: TGTGCCAGCAGCGGGAGCTCCTACAATGAGCAGTTCTTC. This translates into CASSGSSYNEQFF.

The genes are TRBV20-1 and TRBJ2-7; 10 nucleotides align to TRBD1. The germline gives CDR1 DFQATT, CDR2 SNEGSKA (reference sequence). V dropped 3 bases and J dropped 6; count of bases not matched to a gene: 17. The CDR3 spans 17 residues. DNA for the CDR3: TGCAGTGCTAGGATGCTTAGTGGGACAGGGGAGAGGGGCGAGCAGTACTTC. This encodes CSARMLSGTGERGEQYF.

This clonotype has more than one count but fewer than ten. V and J are TRBV6-1 and TRBJ1-6; a possible D gene is TRBD1 (6 bases). The CDR3 has 16 residues. CDR1 and CDR2 (germline): MNHNS, SASEGT. Deletions cut 6 bases from V and 0 bases from J, with 12 bases between. The CDR3 loop reads CASSRTGISYNSPLHF. The CDR3 DNA reads as TGTGCCAGCAGCCGTACAGGGATCTCCTATAATTCACCCCTCCACTTT.

At least ten counts were recorded for this clonotype. DNA of the CDR3: TGCAGCGTTGAAAACAGGGCTGGAGGTTACGAGCAGTACTTC. It encodes CSVENRAGGYEQYF. The gene calls are TRBV29-1 and TRBJ2-7; tentatively, D is TRBD1 (6 bases). Germline CDR1 SQVTM, CDR2 ANQGSEA. The CDR3 consists of 14 residues. The V end lost 2 bases, the J end lost 4 bases, and 15 bases lay between the germline ends.

The gene calls are TRBV6-1 and TRBJ1-3; the D is unclear. The CDR3 is 15 residues long. V was trimmed by 2 bases and J by 0 bases, leaving 8 bases between them. The germline gives CDR1 MNHNS, CDR2 SASEGT. The CDR3: CASSEYSYSGNTIYF. CDR3 DNA sequence: TGTGCCAGCAGTGAATACAGCTACTCTGGAAACACCATATATTTT.

This chain uses TRBV5-1 with TRBJ2-2; 12 nucleotides line up with TRBD2. This CDR3 is 16 amino acids long. Losses at the gene ends were 5 bases for V and 1 base for J; bases not matched to a gene: 3. CDR1 and CDR2 (germline): SGHRS, YFSETQ. In DNA, the CDR3 is TGCGCCAGCAGGATGGGACTAGCGGGGAACACCGGGGAGCTGTTTTTT. Protein product: CASRMGLAGNTGELFF.

V and J are TRBV20-1 and TRBJ2-2; D not resolved. CDR1 is DFQATT and CDR2 is SNEGSKA in the germline V gene (reference sequence). The CDR3 has 15 residues. The V gene lost 0 bases and the J gene lost 2 bases, with 10 bases spanning the gap. CDR3 nucleotides: TGCAGTGCTAGAGATCGGGTCACAAACACCGGGGAGCTGTTTTTT. Its translation is CSARDRVTNTGELFF.

V gene TRBV27 combines with J gene TRBJ1-6, with D unresolved. CDR1 MNHEY and CDR2 SMNVEV come from the germline V gene (reference sequence). Between the trimmed V and J ends, which lost 3 bases and 8 bases, there was a span of 8 bases. CDR3 length: 13 amino acids. CDR3 nucleotide sequence: TGTGCCAGCAGTTTGAACACAGATTCACCCCTCCACTTT. It encodes CASSLNTDSPLHF.

This clonotype was seen only a few times. V usage is TRBV11-2 and J usage is TRBJ1-3; D remains ambiguous. The CDR3 covers 12 residues. Trimming removed 3 bases from V and 9 bases from J, with 9 bases in between. Germline V lookup: CDR1 SGHAT, CDR2 FQNNGV. For the CDR3, the DNA is TGTGCCAGCAGCTTGGCCCGAGGCACCATATATTTT. Protein: CASSLARGTIYF.

DNA of the CDR3: TGTGCCAGCAGTGTCGGGACAGGGGGTTTTAGCAATCAGCCCCAGCATTTT. Translation: CASSVGTGGFSNQPQHF. The chain links TRBV2 to TRBJ1-5, with 11 positions matching TRBD1. The CDR3 loop spans 17 amino acids. Germline V CDR1 and CDR2: SNHLY, FYNNEI. J lost 0 bases, V lost 4 bases, and 5 bases had no gene match.

This clonotype was seen more than once but under ten times. The chain recombines TRBV4-2 with TRBJ2-2; D is perhaps TRBD1 or TRBD2 (5 bases each). Trimming stripped 4 bases from V and 10 bases from J, with 25 bases between. The CDR3 totals 17 residues. Germline assignment: CDR1 LGHNA and CDR2 YNFKEQ. The chain's CDR3 is CASSLFKGPSDIQELFF. The CDR3 DNA reads as TGTGCCAGCAGCCTCTTCAAGGGACCATCGGATATACAGGAGCTGTTTTTT.

This chain uses TRBV9 with TRBJ2-7; maybe TRBD1 (6 bases). V dropped 4 bases and J dropped 0 bases, with 11 bases sitting between them. This CDR3 is built from 14 residues. The germline CDR1 and CDR2 sequences are SGDLS and YYNGEE. The CDR3 region has the DNA TGTGCCAGCAGCACCGGGACACCCTCCTACGAGCAGTACTTC. Protein: CASSTGTPSYEQYF.

This clonotype was recorded a few times. This chain connects TRBV20-1 to TRBJ2-1; tentative D call: TRBD2 (6 bases). Trimming shortened V by 4 bases and J by 9 bases, and 10 bases separated the two germline ends. The CDR3 consists of 11 residues. CDR1 and CDR2 from the germline V gene are DFQATT and SNEGSKA (reference sequence). The CDR3 sequence is CSATLAFEQFF. CDR3 sequence (DNA): TGCAGTGCTACACTAGCATTTGAGCAGTTCTTC.

In its sample, this clonotype was seen a few times. V usage is TRBV5-1 and J usage is TRBJ2-3, with 14 positions matching TRBD2. V gave up 4 bases and J gave up 5 bases; unmatched junction bases: 3. This CDR3 region has 15 residues. Germline V gene lookup returns CDR1 SGHRS and CDR2 YFSETQ. CDR3 nucleotides: TGCGCCAGCAGCCAAGGGACTAGCGGGGGAGATACGCAGTATTTT. This translates into CASSQGTSGGDTQYF.

V and J are TRBV20-1 and TRBJ2-5, with D unresolved. Trimming took off 6 bases at V and 1 base at J, with 6 bases between the two ends. This CDR3 comprises 11 residues. CDR1 and CDR2 from the germline V gene are DFQATT and SNEGSKA (reference sequence). CDR3 sequence reads: CSADLQETQYF. Written as DNA, the CDR3 is TGCAGTGCGGACCTCCAAGAGACCCAGTACTTC.

This sequence joins TRBV5-6 and TRBJ1-3; no firm D call. Per the germline V gene, CDR1 is SGHDT and CDR2 is YYEEEE. The length of the CDR3 is 13 residues. V dropped 8 bases and J dropped 3 bases, with 12 bases sitting between them. The CDR3 is CASQQPGGNTIYF. The CDR3 nucleotides are TGTGCCAGTCAACAGCCGGGTGGAAACACCATATATTTT.

The V call is TRBV2, the J call TRBJ1-4, with 7 bases that match TRBD1. From germline, CDR1 is SNHLY and CDR2 FYNNEI. The CDR3 covers 14 residues. Trimming cost V 8 bases and J 6 bases; bases outside gene matches: 9. This chain's CDR3 is CASGRDSIYEKLFF. The CDR3 DNA reads TGTGCCAGCGGCCGGGACAGCATCTATGAAAAACTGTTTTTT.

This clonotype was counted at least ten times. The chain combines TRBV29-1 with TRBJ2-3; 12 nucleotides line up with TRBD2. This CDR3 comprises 15 residues. Germline trimming cut 3 bases from V and 3 bases from J; bases unmatched to any gene: 4. Germline V CDR1 and CDR2: SQVTM, ANQGSEA. CDR3 DNA: TGCAGCGTTGAGCGGCTAGCGGGAGGGACAGATACGCAGTATTTT. Residues: CSVERLAGGTDTQYF.

This clonotype was observed many times. This chain joins TRBV20-1 and TRBJ2-3; 9 nucleotides match TRBD2. CDR3 length: 13 amino acids. The V gene's germline CDR1 is DFQATT and CDR2 SNEGSKA (reference sequence). The CDR3 DNA reads TGCAGCGTGGAGCGGGGGGACTTAGATACGCAGTATTTT. Amino acids: CSVERGDLDTQYF.

This clonotype was picked up a small number of times. This chain connects TRBV5-1 to TRBJ2-7, with D possibly being TRBD1 (6 bases). The CDR3 totals 14 residues. Germline V gene sequence: CDR1 SGHRS, CDR2 YFSETQ. V was trimmed by 0 bases and J by 2 bases, leaving 9 bases between them. Here the CDR3 reads CASSLAGDPYEQYF. CDR3 bases: TGCGCCAGCAGCTTGGCAGGGGATCCCTACGAGCAGTACTTC.

The chain recombines TRBV20-1 with TRBJ2-1; possible D gene TRBD1, 6 bases. Germline CDR1 reads DFQATT; CDR2 reads SNEGSKA (reference sequence). This CDR3 has 15 residues. Between the trimmed V and J ends, which lost 6 bases and 1 base, there was a span of 16 bases. The CDR3 DNA reads as TGCAGTGCCTCATACAGGGAACGATCCTACAATGAGCAGTTCTTC. This encodes CSASYRERSYNEQFF.

This clonotype appeared many times. The chain employs TRBV5-6 and TRBJ2-7; TRBD1 matches at 7 bases. Germline V lookup: CDR1 SGHDT, CDR2 YYEEEE. Trimming took 4 bases from V and 3 from J; bases not matched to a gene: 19. The CDR3 loop spans 18 amino acids. CDR3 protein: CASSGIPFAGTAHYEQYF. The CDR3 DNA reads as TGTGCCAGCAGCGGTATACCATTCGCCGGGACAGCCCACTACGAGCAGTACTTC.

The V call is TRBV10-3, the J call TRBJ2-1; 9 nucleotides align to TRBD2. V gave up 3 bases and J gave up 8 bases; unmatched junction bases: 11. This CDR3 has 16 residues. Germline CDR1 ENHRY, CDR2 SYGVKD. In nucleotides, the CDR3 is TGTGCCATCAGTGACGCTCGGCGCGGGGGGGCCGATGAGCAGTTCTTC. The encoded protein is CAISDARRGGADEQFF.

This sequence joins TRBV5-1 and TRBJ2-5, with D possibly matching TRBD2 (6 bases). The CDR3 is made up of 15 amino acids. Germline V gives CDR1 SGHRS, CDR2 YFSETQ. V was pared by 6 bases and J by 2 bases, with 17 bases between. CDR3 in amino acids: CASTDGGTRQETQYF. DNA for the CDR3: TGCGCCAGCACCGATGGGGGGACGAGACAAGAGACCCAGTACTTC.

The rearrangement joins TRBV12-3 or TRBV12-4 to TRBJ1-1; D unclear. The CDR3 has 12 amino acids. With 8 bases removed from V and 9 bases from J, the gap between germline ends came to 16 bases. CDR3 region: CASQSRREKAFF. In DNA, the CDR3 is TGTGCCAGCCAATCCCGGAGGGAAAAAGCTTTCTTT.

Only a few counts were recorded for this clonotype. The chain couples TRBV5-4 to TRBJ1-1; weak D call: TRBD1 (5 bases). Germline CDR1 is SGHNT and CDR2 is YYREEE (reference sequence). The V end lost 7 bases, the J end lost 5 bases, and 21 bases lay between the germline ends. This CDR3 region has 15 residues. CDR3 loop: CASLDSHKGGTEAFF. For the CDR3, the DNA is TGTGCCAGCTTAGACAGTCATAAAGGAGGGACTGAAGCTTTCTTT. The full variable domain, completed using reference TRBV5-4 and TRBJ1-1, is ETGVTQSPTHLIKTRGQQVTLRCSSQSGHNTVSWYQQALGQGPQFIFQYYREEENGRGNFPPRFSGLQFPNYSSELNVNALELDDSALYLCASLDSHKGGTEAFFGQGTRLTVV.

The chain is built from TRBV4-2 and TRBJ2-4, with TRBD1 as a possible D gene (5 bases). This CDR3 spans 14 amino acids. V shed 4 bases and J shed 1 base, with 8 bases lying between them. Germline V gives CDR1 LGHNA, CDR2 YNFKEQ. CDR3 in amino acids: CASSRRGAKNIQYF. The CDR3 DNA is TGTGCCAGCAGCCGAAGGGGTGCCAAAAACATTCAGTACTTC.

This clonotype was seen a handful of times. V and J are TRBV30 and TRBJ1-1; TRBD1 agrees at 9 bases. The CDR3 contains 13 residues. The germline CDR1 and CDR2 sequences are GTSNPN and SVGIG (reference sequence). Germline trimming cut 5 bases from V and 6 bases from J; bases unmatched to any gene: 7. The DNA of the CDR3 is TGTGCCTGGGCCACAGGGGGCTGGGCTGAAGCTTTCTTT. Its translation is CAWATGGWAEAFF.